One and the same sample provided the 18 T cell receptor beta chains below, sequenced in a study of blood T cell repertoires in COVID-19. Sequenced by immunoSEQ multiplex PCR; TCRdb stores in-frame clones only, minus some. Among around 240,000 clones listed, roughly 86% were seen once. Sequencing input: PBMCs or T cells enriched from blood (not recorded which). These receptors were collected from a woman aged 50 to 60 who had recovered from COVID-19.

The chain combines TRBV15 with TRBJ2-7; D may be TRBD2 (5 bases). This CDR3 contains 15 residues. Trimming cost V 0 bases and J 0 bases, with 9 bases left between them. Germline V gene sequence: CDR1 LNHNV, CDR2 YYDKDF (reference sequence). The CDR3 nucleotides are TGTGCCACCAGCAGAGATAAGCGGAACTCCTACGAGCAGTACTTC. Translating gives CATSRDKRNSYEQYF.

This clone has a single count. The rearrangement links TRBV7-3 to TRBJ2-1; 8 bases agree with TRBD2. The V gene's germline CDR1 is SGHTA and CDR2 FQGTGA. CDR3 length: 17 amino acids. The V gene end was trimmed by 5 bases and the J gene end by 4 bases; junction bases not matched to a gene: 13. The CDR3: CASSLSGRGAPYNEQFF. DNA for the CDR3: TGTGCCAGCAGCCTATCCGGGAGGGGGGCCCCTTACAATGAGCAGTTCTTC.

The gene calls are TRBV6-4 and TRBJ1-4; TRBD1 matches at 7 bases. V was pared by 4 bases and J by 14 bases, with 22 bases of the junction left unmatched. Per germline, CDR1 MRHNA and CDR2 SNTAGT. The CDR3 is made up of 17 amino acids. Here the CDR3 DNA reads TGTGCCAGCAGTGCGGGGGCTCAGGGACAGAATCTAGTAAAGCTGTTTTTT. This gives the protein CASSAGAQGQNLVKLFF.

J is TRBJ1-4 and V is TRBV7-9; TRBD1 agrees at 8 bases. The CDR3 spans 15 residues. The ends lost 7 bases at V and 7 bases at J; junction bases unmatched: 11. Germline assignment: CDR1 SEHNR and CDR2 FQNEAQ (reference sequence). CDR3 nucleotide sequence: TGTGCCAGCAACAACATCGACAGGGGAATTGAAAAACTGTTTTTT. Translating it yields CASNNIDRGIEKLFF.

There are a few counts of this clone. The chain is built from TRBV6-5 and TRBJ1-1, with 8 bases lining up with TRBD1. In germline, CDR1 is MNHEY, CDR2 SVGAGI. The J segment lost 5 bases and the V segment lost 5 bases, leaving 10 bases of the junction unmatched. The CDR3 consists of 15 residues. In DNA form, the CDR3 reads TGTGCCAGCAGTCCGAGTCGACAGGGGCGGACTGAAGCTTTCTTT. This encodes CASSPSRQGRTEAFF.

CDR3 amino acids: CASSTPLRDRGNEQFF. CDR3 nucleotides: TGTGCCAGCAGTACCCCTCTCCGGGACAGGGGAAATGAGCAGTTCTTC. The V call is TRBV28, the J call TRBJ2-1; TRBD1 agrees at 10 bases. Germline CDR1 reads MDHEN; CDR2 reads SYDVKM. The CDR3 is made up of 16 amino acids. Unmatched junction bases numbered 11, after V lost 5 bases and J lost 7 bases.

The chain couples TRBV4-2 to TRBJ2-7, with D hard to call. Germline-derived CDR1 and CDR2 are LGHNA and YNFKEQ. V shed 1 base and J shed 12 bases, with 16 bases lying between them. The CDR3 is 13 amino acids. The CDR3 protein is CASSQGELTVAYF. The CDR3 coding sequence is TGTGCCAGCAGCCAAGGAGAACTTACCGTCGCGTACTTC.

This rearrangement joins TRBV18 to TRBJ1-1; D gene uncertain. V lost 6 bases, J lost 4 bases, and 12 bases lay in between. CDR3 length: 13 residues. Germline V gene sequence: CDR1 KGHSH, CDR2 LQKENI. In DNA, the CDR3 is TGTGCCAGCTCGCCAGGTCAAGCCACTGAAGCTTTCTTT. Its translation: CASSPGQATEAFF.

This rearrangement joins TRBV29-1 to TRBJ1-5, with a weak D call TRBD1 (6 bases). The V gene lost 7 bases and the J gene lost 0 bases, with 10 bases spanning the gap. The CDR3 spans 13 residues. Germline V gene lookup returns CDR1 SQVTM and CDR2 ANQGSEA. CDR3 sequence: CSGQENSNQPQHF. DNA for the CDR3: TGCAGCGGACAGGAAAATAGCAATCAGCCCCAGCATTTT.

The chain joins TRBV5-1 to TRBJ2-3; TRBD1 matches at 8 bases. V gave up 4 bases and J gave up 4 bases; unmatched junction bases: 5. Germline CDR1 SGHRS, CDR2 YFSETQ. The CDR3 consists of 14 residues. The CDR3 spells CASSRDRRPDTQYF. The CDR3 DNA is TGCGCCAGCAGCCGGGACAGGCGCCCAGATACGCAGTATTTT.

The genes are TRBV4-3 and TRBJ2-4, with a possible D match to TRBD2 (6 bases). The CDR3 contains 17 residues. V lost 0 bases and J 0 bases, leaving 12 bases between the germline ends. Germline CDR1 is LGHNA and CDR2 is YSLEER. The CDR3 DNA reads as TGCGCCAGCAGCCAAGATAGTGGAGGGATAGCCAAAAACATTCAGTACTTC. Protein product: CASSQDSGGIAKNIQYF.

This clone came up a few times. Here the CDR3 reads CASSRTGGAGNTEAFF. The CDR3 nucleotides are TGTGCCAGCAGCAGGACGGGGGGCGCAGGGAACACTGAAGCTTTCTTT. The chain carries TRBV7-3 and TRBJ1-1, with D perhaps matching TRBD1 (6 bases). Deletions cut 5 bases from V and 1 base from J, with 17 bases between. This CDR3 is 16 amino acids long. In germline, CDR1 is SGHTA, CDR2 FQGTGA.

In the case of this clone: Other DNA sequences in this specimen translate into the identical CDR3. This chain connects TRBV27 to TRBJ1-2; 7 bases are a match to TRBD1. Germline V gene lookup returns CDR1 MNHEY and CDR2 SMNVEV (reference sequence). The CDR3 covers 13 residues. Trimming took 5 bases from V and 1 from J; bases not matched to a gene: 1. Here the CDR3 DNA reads TGTGCCAGCAGTAGACAGGGTAACTATGGCTACACCTTC. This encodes CASSRQGNYGYTF.

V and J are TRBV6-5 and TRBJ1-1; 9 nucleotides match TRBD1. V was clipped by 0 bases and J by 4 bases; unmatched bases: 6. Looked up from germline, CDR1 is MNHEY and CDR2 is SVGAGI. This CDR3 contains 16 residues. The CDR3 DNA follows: TGTGCCAGCAGTTACTCAGGGACAGGGCTAAGCACTGAAGCTTTCTTT. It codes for CASSYSGTGLSTEAFF.

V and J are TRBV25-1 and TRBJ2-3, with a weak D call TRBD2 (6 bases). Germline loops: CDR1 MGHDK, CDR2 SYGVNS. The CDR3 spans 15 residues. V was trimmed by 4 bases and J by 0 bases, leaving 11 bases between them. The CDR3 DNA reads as TGTGCCAGCAGTGGGAGGGAAGCTAGCACAGATACGCAGTATTTT. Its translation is CASSGREASTDTQYF.

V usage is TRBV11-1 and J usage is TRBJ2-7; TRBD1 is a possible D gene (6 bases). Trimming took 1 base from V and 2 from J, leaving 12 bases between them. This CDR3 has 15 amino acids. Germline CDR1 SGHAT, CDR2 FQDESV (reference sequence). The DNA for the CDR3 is TGTGCCAGCAGCTTAGACAGGGCGGGCACCTACGAGCAGTACTTC. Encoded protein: CASSLDRAGTYEQYF.

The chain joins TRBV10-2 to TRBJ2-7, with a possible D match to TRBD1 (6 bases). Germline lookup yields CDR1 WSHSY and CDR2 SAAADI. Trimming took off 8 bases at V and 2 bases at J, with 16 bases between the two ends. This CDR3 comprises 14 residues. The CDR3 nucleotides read TGCGCCAGCTCCGGACAGTCTGGGCCCTACGAGCAGTACTTC. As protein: CASSGQSGPYEQYF.

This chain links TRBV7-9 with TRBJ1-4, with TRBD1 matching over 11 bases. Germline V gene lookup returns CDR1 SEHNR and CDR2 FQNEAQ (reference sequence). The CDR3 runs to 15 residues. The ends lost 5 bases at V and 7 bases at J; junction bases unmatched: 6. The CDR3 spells CASSPGQGASEKLFF. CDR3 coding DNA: TGTGCCAGCAGCCCCGGACAGGGGGCGAGTGAAAAACTGTTTTTT.